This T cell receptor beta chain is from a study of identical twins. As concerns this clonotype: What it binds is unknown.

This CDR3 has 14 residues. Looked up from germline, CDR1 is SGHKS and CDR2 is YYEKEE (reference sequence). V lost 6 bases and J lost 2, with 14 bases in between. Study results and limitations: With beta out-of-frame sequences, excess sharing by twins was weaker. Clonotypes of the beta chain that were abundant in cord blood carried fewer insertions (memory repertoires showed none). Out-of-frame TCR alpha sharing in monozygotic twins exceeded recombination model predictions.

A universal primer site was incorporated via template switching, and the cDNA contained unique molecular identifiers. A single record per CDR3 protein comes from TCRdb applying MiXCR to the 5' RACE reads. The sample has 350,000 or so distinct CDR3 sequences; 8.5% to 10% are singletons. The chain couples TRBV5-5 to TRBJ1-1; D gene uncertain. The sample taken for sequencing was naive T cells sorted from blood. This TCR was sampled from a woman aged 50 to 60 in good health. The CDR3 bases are TGTGCCAGCATCCACCTACAACTAAACACTGAAGCTTTCTTT. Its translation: CASIHLQLNTEAFF.